These 10 T cell receptor beta chains came from one sample sequenced in a study of blood T cell repertoires in COVID-19. Method: immunoSEQ multiplex PCR; TCRdb's copy keeps in-frame clones and lacks some. Of around 250,000 clones in the sample, 70% to 90% are singletons; the top ten hold roughly 4.6%. Sequencing was performed on peripheral blood. The receptors here all came from a man aged 45-60 years with active or convalescent COVID-19.

The chain links TRBV18 to TRBJ2-2, with 8 positions matching TRBD1. This CDR3 has 17 residues. Germline CDR1 KGHSH, CDR2 LQKENI. J lost 1 base, V lost 2 bases, and 6 bases had no gene match. The CDR3 DNA reads TGTGCCAGCTCACCATTGGGACAGGCCGAGAACACCGGGGAGCTGTTTTTT. Encoded protein: CASSPLGQAENTGELFF. Full variable domain (missing parts from reference TRBV18 and TRBJ2-2): NAGVMQNPRHLVRRRGQEARLRCSPMKGHSHVYWYRQLPEEGLKFMVYLQKENIIDESGMPKERFSAEFPKEGPSILRIQQVVRGDSAAYFCASSPLGQAENTGELFFGEGSRLTVL.

This CDR3 reads CASSTSGRGTDTQYF. CDR3 in DNA: TGTGCCAGCAGCACTAGCGGGAGGGGCACAGATACGCAGTATTTT. The chain uses TRBV2 and TRBJ2-3; the match to TRBD2 covers 13 bases. CDR3 size: 15 residues. V shed 6 bases and J 1 base; nucleotides not matched to a gene: 1. Germline CDR1 is SNHLY and CDR2 is FYNNEI.

V usage is TRBV7-8 and J usage is TRBJ2-7; D might be TRBD1 (5 bases). Germline V CDR1 and CDR2: SGHVS, FQNEAQ. This CDR3 region has 14 residues. Trimming stripped 4 bases from V and 0 bases from J, with 10 bases between. In DNA form, the CDR3 reads TGTGCCAGCAGCTCCGCCCAGGGCTCCTACGAGCAGTACTTC. It yields the protein CASSSAQGSYEQYF.

The CDR3 region is CASSQGESGYGYTF. CDR3 nucleotides: TGCGCCAGCAGCCAAGGGGAGAGCGGCTATGGCTACACCTTC. The V and J genes are TRBV4-3 and TRBJ1-2; D not resolved. CDR1 and CDR2 from the germline V gene are LGHNA and YSLEER. This CDR3 has 14 residues. V lost 1 base, J lost 4 bases, and 10 bases lay in between.

This rearrangement joins TRBV5-6 to TRBJ1-1; D may be TRBD1 (6 bases). Germline V gene data show CDR1 as SGHDT and CDR2 as YYEEEE. The CDR3 is 16 amino acids. With 4 bases removed from V and 5 bases from J, the gap between germline ends came to 21 bases. The CDR3 bases are TGTGCCAGCAGCCGACGCGCGACAGGTCAAAGGACTGAAGCTTTCTTT. Translating it yields CASSRRATGQRTEAFF.

V and J are TRBV12-3 or TRBV12-4 and TRBJ2-3, with D possibly being TRBD2 (5 bases). V lost 3 bases and J lost 4, with 8 bases in between. The CDR3 extends over 13 amino acids. CDR3 sequence: CASSFPLADTQYF. For the CDR3, the DNA is TGTGCCAGCAGTTTCCCACTAGCAGATACGCAGTATTTT.

This clone was found a few times. CDR3 DNA sequence: TGCGCCAGCAGTGAGGCAGGAGGGACCTATGGCTACACCTTC. Translated, it gives CASSEAGGTYGYTF. V gene TRBV10-2 combines with J gene TRBJ1-2, with a tentative D call TRBD1 (5 bases). Germline CDR1 is WSHSY and CDR2 is SAAADI. V was cut by 2 bases and J by 4 bases, with 11 bases left in between. This CDR3 comprises 14 residues.

The CDR3 bases are TGTGCCAGCAGCGTAGGTGGGAGGGCCTCGGATGAGCAGTTCTTC. It translates to CASSVGGRASDEQFF. This sequence joins TRBV9 and TRBJ2-1; TRBD2 matches 7 bases. Looked up from germline, CDR1 is SGDLS and CDR2 is YYNGEE. V dropped 0 bases and J dropped 8; count of bases not matched to a gene: 8. This CDR3 region has 15 residues.

The chain is built from TRBV5-1 and TRBJ1-5; no definite D call. The CDR3 totals 15 residues. CDR1 SGHRS and CDR2 YFSETQ come from the germline V gene. Trimming shortened V by 0 bases and J by 5 bases, and 12 bases separated the two germline ends. The CDR3 bases are TGCGCCAGCAGCTTGGGTCCGGGGAATCATCAGCCCCAGCATTTT. Protein sequence: CASSLGPGNHQPQHF.

The V gene is TRBV4-2, the J gene TRBJ2-2, with TRBD2 matching over 8 bases. V gave up 4 bases and J gave up 9 bases; unmatched junction bases: 16. The CDR3 sequence is 17 residues long. CDR1 is LGHNA and CDR2 is YNFKEQ in the germline V gene. In DNA form, the CDR3 reads TGTGCCAGCAGCCCGCGAGTCCGGCGGGAGGCTTTGAGGGAGCTGTTTTTT. This sequence encodes CASSPRVRREALRELFF.